This entry describes one T cell receptor beta chain. Its antigen is as yet unknown. The CDR3 is made up of 15 amino acids. Between the trimmed V and J ends, which lost 6 bases and 4 bases, there was a span of 19 bases. Germline V gene data show CDR1 as MNHNS and CDR2 as SASEGT. This sample is drawn from a study of response to subunit inactivated influenza vaccine. One entry per CDR3 protein results from TCRdb running MiXCR on the RT-PCR reads. The table records approximately 680,000 distinct CDR3 sequences, around a sixth of them present only once. Study-wide results and limits: Authors suggested few new T cells are recruited by each seasonal influenza vaccination.

The sequences come from PBMCs from blood, collected 11 to 12 days after vaccination. V usage is TRBV6-1 and J usage is TRBJ2-7; either TRBD1 or TRBD2 may supply D (5 bases each). This clonotype originated in a man in his forties or fifties who received an inactivated influenza vaccine. CDR3 nucleotides: TGTGCCAGCAGACGCAGGGAGCGGAACGGATACGAGCAGTACTTC. It yields the protein CASRRRERNGYEQYF.